Listed below are T cell receptor beta chains from one sample, sequenced in a study of T cells in Graves' hyperthyroidism and ophthalmopathy. TCRdb reanalysed the multiplex PCR reads using MiXCR and keeps one entry per CDR3 protein. The data hold hundreds of thousands of distinct CDR3 sequences, with approximately 14% observed a single time. Sequenced: blood. The receptors shown here come from a man aged 18 to 29 with Graves' ophthalmopathy. The CDR3 runs from the conserved cysteine through the conserved F or W. D genes are given only for firm matches. Rows may omit the clone size; those that give it use once, few, many or a size class.

V	J	size	D	DNA	CDR3
TRBV5-1	TRBJ2-3	many	.	TGCGCCAGCAGCGGAGGACCGCTCACAGATACGCAGTATTTT	CASSGGPLTDTQYF
TRBV30	TRBJ1-5	many	TRBD1	TGTGCCTGGAGTCACGGACAGGGCGATCAGCCCCAGCATTTT	CAWSHGQGDQPQHF
TRBV11-2	TRBJ1-1	many	TRBD1	TGTGCCAGCAGCGGCGACAGGGGGCGAACTGAAGCTTTCTTT	CASSGDRGRTEAFF
TRBV5-6	TRBJ2-4	.	TRBD1	TGTGCCAGCAGCTTGGGTTTAGGGACAGGGGTGCTACAAGCCAAAAACATTCAGTACTTC	CASSLGLGTGVLQAKNIQYF
TRBV12-3/TRBV12-4	TRBJ1-6	many	TRBD1	TGTGCCAGCAGTGGGACAGGGGGCGAATCACCCCTCCACTTT	CASSGTGGESPLHF
TRBV12-3/TRBV12-4	TRBJ1-2	many	.	TGTGCCAGCAGTTCGGACCTCTATGGCTACACCTTC	CASSSDLYGYTF
TRBV7-8	TRBJ1-1	many	.	TGTGCCAGCAGCCCCAGGGGCTTCGGAGCTTTCTTT	CASSPRGFGAFF
TRBV6-1	TRBJ1-2	.	TRBD1	TGTGCCAGCAGTACCAGGGGGCTAAGGTCAGCTAACTATGGCTACACCTTC	CASSTRGLRSANYGYTF
TRBV20-1	TRBJ2-7	once	TRBD2	TGCAGTTCCCCGGGACTAGCAGTCGAGCAGTACTTC	CSSPGLAVEQYF
TRBV24-1	TRBJ2-1	.	TRBD1	TGTGCCACCAGTGTGAATAACTACCTGACAGGGGCGAATGAGCAGTTCTTC	CATSVNNYLTGANEQFF
TRBV6-1	TRBJ1-5	few	TRBD1	TGTGCCAGTAGGACAGGGGGCCTGGATCAGCCCCAGCATTTT	CASRTGGLDQPQHF